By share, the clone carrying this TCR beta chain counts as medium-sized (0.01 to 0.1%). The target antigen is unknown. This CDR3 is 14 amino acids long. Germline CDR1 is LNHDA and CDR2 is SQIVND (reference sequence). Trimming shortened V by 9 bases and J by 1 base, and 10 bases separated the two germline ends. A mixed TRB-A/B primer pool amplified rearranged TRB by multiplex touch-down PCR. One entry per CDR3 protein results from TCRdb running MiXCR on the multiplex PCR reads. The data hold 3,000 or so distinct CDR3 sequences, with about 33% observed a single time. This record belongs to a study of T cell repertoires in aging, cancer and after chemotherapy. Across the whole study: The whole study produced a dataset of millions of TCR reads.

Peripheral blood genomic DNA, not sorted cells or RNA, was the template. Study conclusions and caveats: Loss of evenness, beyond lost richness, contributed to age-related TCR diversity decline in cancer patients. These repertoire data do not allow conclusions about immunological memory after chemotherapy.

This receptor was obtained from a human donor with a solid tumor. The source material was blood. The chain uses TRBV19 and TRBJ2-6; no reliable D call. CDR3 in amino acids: CASLTRSGANVLTF. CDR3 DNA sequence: TGTGCCAGCCTCACCCGTTCTGGGGCCAACGTCCTGACTTTC.